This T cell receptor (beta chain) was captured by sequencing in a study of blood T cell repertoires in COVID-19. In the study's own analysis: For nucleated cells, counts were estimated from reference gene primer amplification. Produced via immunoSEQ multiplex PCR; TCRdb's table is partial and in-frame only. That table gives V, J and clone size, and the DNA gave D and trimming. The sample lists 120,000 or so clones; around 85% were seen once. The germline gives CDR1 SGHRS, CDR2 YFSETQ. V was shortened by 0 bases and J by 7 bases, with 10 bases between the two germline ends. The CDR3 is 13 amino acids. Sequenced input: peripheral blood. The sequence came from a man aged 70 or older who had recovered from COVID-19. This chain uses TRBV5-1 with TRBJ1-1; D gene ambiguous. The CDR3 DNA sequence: TGCGCCAGCAGCTTGGGAGGGTTCGGTGAAGCTTTCTTT. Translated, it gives CASSLGGFGEAFF. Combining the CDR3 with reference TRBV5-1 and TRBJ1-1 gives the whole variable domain KAGVTQTPRYLIKTRGQQVTLSCSPISGHRSVSWYQQTPGQGLQFLFEYFSETQRNKGNFPGRFSGRQFSNSRSEMNVSTLELGDSALYLCASSLGGFGEAFFGQGTRLTVV.